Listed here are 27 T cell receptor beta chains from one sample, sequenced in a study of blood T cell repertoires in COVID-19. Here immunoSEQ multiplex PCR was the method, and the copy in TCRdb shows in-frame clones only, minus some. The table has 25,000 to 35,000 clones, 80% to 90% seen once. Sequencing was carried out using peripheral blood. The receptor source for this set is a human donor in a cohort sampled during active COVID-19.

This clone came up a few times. This chain's CDR3 is CASSLVEELFF. The CDR3 DNA reads TGTGCCAGCAGCTTAGTAGAGGAGCTGTTTTTT. V and J are TRBV7-9 and TRBJ2-2; D unclear. This CDR3 is 11 amino acids long. The V gene's germline CDR1 is SEHNR and CDR2 FQNEAQ (reference sequence). V lost 1 base and J lost 10, with 4 bases in between.

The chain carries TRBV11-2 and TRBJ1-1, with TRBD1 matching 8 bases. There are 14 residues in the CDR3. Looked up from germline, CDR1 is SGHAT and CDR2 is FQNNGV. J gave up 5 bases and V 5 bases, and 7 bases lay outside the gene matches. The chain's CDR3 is CASSQGQGWTEAFF. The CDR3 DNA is TGTGCCAGCAGCCAAGGACAGGGTTGGACTGAAGCTTTCTTT. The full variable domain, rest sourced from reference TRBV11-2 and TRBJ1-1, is EAGVAQSPRYKIIEKRQSVAFWCNPISGHATLYWYQQILGQGPKLLIQFQNNGVVDDSQLPKDRFSAERLKGVDSTLKIQPAKLEDSAVYLCASSQGQGWTEAFFGQGTRLTVV.

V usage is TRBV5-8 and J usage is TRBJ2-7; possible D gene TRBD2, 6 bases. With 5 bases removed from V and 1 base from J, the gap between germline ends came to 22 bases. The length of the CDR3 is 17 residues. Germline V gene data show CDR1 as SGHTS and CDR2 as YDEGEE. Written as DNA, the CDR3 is TGTGCCAGCAGGCCCCTAAAAGTCGGGGGAACTTCCTACGAGCAGTACTTC. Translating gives CASRPLKVGGTSYEQYF. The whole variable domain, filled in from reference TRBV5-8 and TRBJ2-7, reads EAGVTQSPTHLIKTRGQQATLRCSPISGHTSVYWYQQALGLGLQFLLWYDEGEERNRGNFPPRFSGRQFPNYSSELNVNALELEDSALYLCASRPLKVGGTSYEQYFGPGTRLTVT.

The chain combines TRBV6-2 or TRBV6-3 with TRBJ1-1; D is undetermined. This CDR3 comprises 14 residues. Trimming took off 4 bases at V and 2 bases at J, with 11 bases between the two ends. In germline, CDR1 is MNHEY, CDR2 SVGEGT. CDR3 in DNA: TGTGCCAGCAGTTGGGCACGATACAACACTGAAGCTTTCTTT. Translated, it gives CASSWARYNTEAFF.

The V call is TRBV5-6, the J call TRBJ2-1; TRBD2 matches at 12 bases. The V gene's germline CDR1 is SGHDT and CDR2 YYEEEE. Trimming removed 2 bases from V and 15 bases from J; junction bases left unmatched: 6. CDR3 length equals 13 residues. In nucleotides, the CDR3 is TGTGCCAGCAGCTTAGGACTAGCGGGGCCGGGGTTCTTC. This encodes CASSLGLAGPGFF.

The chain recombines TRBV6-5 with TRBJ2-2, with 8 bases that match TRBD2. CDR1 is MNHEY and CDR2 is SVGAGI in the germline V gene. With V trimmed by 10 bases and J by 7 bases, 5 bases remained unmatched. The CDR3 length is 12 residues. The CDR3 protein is CATRRGDGELFF. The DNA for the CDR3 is TGTGCCACCAGGCGGGGGGACGGGGAGCTGTTTTTT.

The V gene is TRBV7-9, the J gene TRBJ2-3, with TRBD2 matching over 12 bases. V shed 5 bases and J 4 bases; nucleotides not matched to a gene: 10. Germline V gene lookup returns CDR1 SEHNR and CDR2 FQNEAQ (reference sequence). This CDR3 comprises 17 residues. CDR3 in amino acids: CASSASSGGAIADTQYF. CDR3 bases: TGTGCCAGCAGCGCGTCTAGCGGGGGGGCGATCGCAGATACGCAGTATTTT.

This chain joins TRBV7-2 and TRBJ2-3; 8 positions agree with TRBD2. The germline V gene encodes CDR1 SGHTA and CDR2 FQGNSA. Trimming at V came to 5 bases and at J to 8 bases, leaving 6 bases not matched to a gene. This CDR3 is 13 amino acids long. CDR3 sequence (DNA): TGTGCCAGCAGCAAAGACCGGGAGGGTACGCAGTATTTT. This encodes CASSKDREGTQYF.

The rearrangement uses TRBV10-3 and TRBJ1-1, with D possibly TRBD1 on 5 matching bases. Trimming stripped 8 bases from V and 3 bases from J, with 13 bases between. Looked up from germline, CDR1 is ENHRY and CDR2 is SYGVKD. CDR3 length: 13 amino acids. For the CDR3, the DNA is TGTGCCATCCGGGCGGGAGGGGACACTGAAGCTTTCTTT. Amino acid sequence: CAIRAGGDTEAFF.

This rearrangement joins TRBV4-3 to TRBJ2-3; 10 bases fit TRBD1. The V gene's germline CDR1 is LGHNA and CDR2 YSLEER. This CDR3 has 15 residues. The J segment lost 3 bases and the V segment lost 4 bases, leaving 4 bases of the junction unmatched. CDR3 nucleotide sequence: TGCGCCAGCAGCCCCGGGACAGGGGAAACAGATACGCAGTATTTT. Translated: CASSPGTGETDTQYF.

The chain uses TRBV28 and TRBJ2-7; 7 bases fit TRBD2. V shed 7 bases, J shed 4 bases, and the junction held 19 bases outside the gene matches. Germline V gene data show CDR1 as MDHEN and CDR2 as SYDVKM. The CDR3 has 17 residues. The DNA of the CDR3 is TGTGCCAGCACCCCCTGGCTGCAGGGCCGGCGGGGGTACGAGCAGTACTTC. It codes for CASTPWLQGRRGYEQYF.

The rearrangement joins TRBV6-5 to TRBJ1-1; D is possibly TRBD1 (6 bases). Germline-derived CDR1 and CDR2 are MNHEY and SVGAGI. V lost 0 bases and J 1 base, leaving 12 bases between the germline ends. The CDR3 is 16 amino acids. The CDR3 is CASSYSIGQRNTEAFF. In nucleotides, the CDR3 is TGTGCCAGCAGTTACTCGATTGGACAGAGGAACACTGAAGCTTTCTTT.

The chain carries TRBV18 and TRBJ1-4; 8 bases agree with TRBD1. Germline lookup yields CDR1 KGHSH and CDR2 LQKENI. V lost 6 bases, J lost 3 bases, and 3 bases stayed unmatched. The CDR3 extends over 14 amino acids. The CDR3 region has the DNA TGTGCCAGCTCGCAGGGGGCGGCTAATGAAAAACTGTTTTTT. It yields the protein CASSQGAANEKLFF.

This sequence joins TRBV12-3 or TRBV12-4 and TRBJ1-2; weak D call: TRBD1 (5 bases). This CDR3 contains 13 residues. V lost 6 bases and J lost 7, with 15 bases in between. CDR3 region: CASSSTGVRGYTF. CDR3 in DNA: TGTGCCAGCAGCTCAACAGGTGTGCGTGGCTACACCTTC.

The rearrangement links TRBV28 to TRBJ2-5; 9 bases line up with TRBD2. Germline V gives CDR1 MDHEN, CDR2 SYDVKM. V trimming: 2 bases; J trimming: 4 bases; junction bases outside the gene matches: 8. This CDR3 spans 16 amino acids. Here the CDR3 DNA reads TGTGCCAGCAGTTTAACGCGGGGGGGAGGTCGAGAGACCCAGTACTTC. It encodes CASSLTRGGGRETQYF.

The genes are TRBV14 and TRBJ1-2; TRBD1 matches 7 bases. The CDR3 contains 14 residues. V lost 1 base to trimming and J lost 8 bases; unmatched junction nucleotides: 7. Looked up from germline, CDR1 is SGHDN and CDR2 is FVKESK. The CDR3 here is CASSQVQGSEGYTF. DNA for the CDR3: TGTGCCAGCAGCCAAGTACAGGGGAGTGAGGGCTACACCTTC.

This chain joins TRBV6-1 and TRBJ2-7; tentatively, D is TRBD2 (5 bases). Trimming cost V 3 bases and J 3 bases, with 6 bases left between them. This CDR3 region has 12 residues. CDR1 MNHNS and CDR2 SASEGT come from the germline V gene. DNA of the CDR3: TGTGCCAGCAGTGATGGAGGCTACGAGCAGTACTTC. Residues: CASSDGGYEQYF.

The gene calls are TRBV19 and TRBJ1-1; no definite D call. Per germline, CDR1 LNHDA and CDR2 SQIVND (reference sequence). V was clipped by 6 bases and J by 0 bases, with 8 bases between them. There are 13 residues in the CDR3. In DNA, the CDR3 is TGTGCCAGTAGACCGGACTTGAACACTGAAGCTTTCTTT. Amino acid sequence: CASRPDLNTEAFF.

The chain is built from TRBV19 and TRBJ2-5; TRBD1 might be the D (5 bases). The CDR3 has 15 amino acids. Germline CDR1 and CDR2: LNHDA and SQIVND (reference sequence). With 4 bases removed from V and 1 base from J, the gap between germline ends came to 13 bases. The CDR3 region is CASSRGPQPQETQYF. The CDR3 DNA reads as TGTGCCAGTAGTAGGGGCCCCCAGCCCCAAGAGACCCAGTACTTC.

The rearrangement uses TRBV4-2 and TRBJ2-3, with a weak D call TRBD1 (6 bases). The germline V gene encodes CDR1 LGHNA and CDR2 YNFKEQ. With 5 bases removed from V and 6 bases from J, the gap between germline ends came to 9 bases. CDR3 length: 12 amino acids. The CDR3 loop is CASSVRGDTQYF. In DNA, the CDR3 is TGTGCCAGCAGCGTCAGGGGCGATACGCAGTATTTT.

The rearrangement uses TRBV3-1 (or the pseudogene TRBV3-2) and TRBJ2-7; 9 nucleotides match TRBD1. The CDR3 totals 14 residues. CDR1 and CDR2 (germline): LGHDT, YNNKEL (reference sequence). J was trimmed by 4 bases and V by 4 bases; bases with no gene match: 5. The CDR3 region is CASSLGTGPYEQYF. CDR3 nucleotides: TGTGCCAGCAGCCTCGGGACAGGGCCATACGAGCAGTACTTC.

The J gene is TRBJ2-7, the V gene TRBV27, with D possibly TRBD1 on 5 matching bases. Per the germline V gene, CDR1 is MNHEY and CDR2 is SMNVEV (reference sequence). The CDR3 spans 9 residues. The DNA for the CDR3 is TGTGCAGGGGCATACGAGCAGTACTTC. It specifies CAGAYEQYF.

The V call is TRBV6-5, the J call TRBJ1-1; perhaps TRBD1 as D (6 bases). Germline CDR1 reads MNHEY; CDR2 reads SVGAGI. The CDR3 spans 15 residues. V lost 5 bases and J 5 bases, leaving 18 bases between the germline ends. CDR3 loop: CASSPIDRTWTEAFF. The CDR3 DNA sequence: TGTGCCAGCAGTCCCATCGACAGGACCTGGACTGAAGCTTTCTTT.

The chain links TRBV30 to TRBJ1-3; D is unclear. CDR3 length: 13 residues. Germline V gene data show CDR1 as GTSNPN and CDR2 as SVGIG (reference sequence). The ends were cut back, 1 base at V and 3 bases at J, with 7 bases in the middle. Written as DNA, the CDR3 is TGTGCCTGGAGTGGCGGAGGTGGAAACACCATATATTTT. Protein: CAWSGGGGNTIYF.

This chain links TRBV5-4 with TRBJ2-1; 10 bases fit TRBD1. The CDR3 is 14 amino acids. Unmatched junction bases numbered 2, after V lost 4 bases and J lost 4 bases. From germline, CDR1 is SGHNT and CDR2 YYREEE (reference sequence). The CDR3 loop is CASSRQGAYNEQFF. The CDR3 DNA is TGTGCCAGCAGCCGACAGGGGGCATACAATGAGCAGTTCTTC.

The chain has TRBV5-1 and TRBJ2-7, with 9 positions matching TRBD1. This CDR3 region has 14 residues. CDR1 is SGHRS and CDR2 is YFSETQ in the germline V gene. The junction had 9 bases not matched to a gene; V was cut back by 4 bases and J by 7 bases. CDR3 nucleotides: TGCGCCAGCAGCGGACAACAGGGGGCAGGTGAGCAGTACTTC. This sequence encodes CASSGQQGAGEQYF. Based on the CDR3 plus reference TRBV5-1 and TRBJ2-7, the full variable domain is KAGVTQTPRYLIKTRGQQVTLSCSPISGHRSVSWYQQTPGQGLQFLFEYFSETQRNKGNFPGRFSGRQFSNSRSEMNVSTLELGDSALYLCASSGQQGAGEQYFGPGTRLTVT.

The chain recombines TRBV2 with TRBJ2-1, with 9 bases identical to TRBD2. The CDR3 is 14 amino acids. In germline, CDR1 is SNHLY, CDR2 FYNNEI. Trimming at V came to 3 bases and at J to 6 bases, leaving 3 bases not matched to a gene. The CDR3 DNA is TGTGCCAGCAGTGATCTGACTAGCGGCAATGAGCAGTTCTTC. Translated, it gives CASSDLTSGNEQFF.